This T cell receptor beta chain was obtained from a study of T cells in Graves' hyperthyroidism and ophthalmopathy (dated by TCRdb to about 2019). Regarding the complete study: Peripheral blood samples were taken at initial diagnosis, before any treatment was given. A discovery cohort of fewer than 110 patients, 43 with Graves' ophthalmopathy and 57 with stable Graves' hyperthyroidism, was used to find distinguishing TCR V-J signatures. Prospective prediction of ophthalmopathy was tested in an independent validation cohort of some 20 hyperthyroidism patients and 17 patients who later progressed to ophthalmopathy. The roughly 94 discovery patients were randomly divided into training and test sets at a 7:3 ratio. Thyroid tissue and blood T-cell repertoires from more than 5 Graves' hyperthyroidism patients were also compared in the study. Once sampling was done, hyperthyroidism patients were given methimazole at a starting dose of 30 mg daily, whereas ophthalmopathy patients were given high-dose intravenous methylprednisolone. TCR Vbeta CDR3 sequencing of some 140 peripheral blood samples (43 ophthalmopathy, around 80 hyperthyroidism and some 17 progressor patients) is reported in the paper. Findings and caveats that apply to the study as a whole: No statistical method was used to fix the sample size in advance, and group allocation was not hidden from the investigators. In validation, progression to ophthalmopathy was predicted by the model with nearly 71% sensitivity and 72% to 85% specificity, a median of approximately 6.5 months before onset. Most expanded thyroid clonotypes (frequency above 0.001) were also detected in blood, a finding suggesting that blood repertoires may reflect thyroid immune responses. In cross-validation, a model built on a 13 V-J signature told ophthalmopathy apart from stable hyperthyroidism with under 90% sensitivity and 81% to 82% specificity, and in testing the same model reached 80%/75%.

The TCR beta CDR3 regions were amplified from the RNA transcripts. The first round of RT-PCR for the TCR CDR3 was performed with the HTBI primer set and the Qiagen OneStep RT-PCR kit. The libraries were constructed in a second round of multiplex PCR and then size-selected and purified. Sequencing of the libraries was done on an Illumina HiSeq2000 using paired-end 100 bp reads. As for the original processing: Raw data were processed with SOAPnuke, discarding reads with adapters, uncalled bases, mean Phred below 15, or no exact constant-primer or identifier match. COPE v1.2.5 was used to merge high-quality paired reads, and clonotypes were defined as unique nucleotide sequences. MiTCR v1.1 was used to align clonotypes to the IMGT TRBV, TRBD and TRBJ reference segments. The analysis was restricted to V-J combinations with a frequency above 0.0001, which together covered about 99% of the repertoires. A TCS score was defined as the ratio of F50 (clonal expansion) to E x V (chaos), with BLOSUM62-based TCRdist applied between CDR3 peptides within each V-J. Welch's t-statistics and random forest reduced roughly 530 V-J features to 10 to 15, which were used in a naive Bayes classifier (R e1071). TCRdb reprocessed the public reads (quality trimming at Q25 with fastp, clone calling with MiXCR) and kept in-frame beta chains. Identical CDR3 protein sequences are pooled into one entry, listed with their most common genes and DNA. These V and J calls derive from TCRdb rather than the authors' analysis. Counted in this sample were around 540,000 distinct CDR3 sequences; about 16% of them appeared once. The ten most abundant clones make up approximately 30% of the sample.

Only a few counts were recorded for this clonotype. Its antigen has not been determined. No base-level quality is on record; no much larger clone is a single base apart. Relative to germline, V is missing 6 bases and J is missing 9 bases, with 7 bases of the junction outside any gene match. The CDR3 numbers 15 residues from cysteine through phenylalanine. Of all the DNA, just the CDR3 is kept, 45 bases in frame from base 1. CDR1 and CDR2 are read off the germline V gene as KGHSH and LQKENI. Ophthalmopathy patients had moderately to severely active disease, with a Clinical Activity Score of 3 or more, a NOSPECS grade of 4 or more, and a disease duration of less than 3 months. Any patient with an uncontrolled infection, another autoimmune disease, pregnancy or lactation was excluded. Diagnoses were established on the basis of clinical symptoms, serum thyroxine and TRAb, thyroid ultrasound, and orbital computed tomography. Ficoll-Paque density gradient centrifugation was used to isolate PBMCs from 9.5 to 10 ml of fresh peripheral blood. Trizol reagent was used to extract total RNA, and RNA quality was then checked on an Agilent 2100 Bioanalyzer.

The TCR sequence derives from a woman in her twenties or thirties with Graves' ophthalmopathy. The source material was blood. Recombination joined TRBV18 with TRBJ2-1, with TRBD2 identical over 14 junction bases. The nucleotide sequence reads as follows: TGTGCCAGCTCGCCGGGACTAGCGGGAGCTAGTGAGCAGTTCTTC. Translation gives CASSPGLAGASEQFF.